Below, 16 T cell receptor beta chains from the same sample are listed, as sequenced in a study of Ad26.COV2.S vaccination and SARS-CoV-2 variants. Profiled with immunoSEQ multiplex PCR; TCRdb holds only in-frame clones, not every one. The sample includes 300,000 to 450,000 clones, approximately 85% of them seen just once. As to treatment: some 19 received Ad26.COV2.S at low or high dose, single or two shots; about 5 received placebo; per-sample allocation not given. Sampling was done on day 63 after the first vaccine or placebo injection. The source was peripheral blood, collected in a trial of Ad26.COV2.S vaccine versus placebo. Receptor source: a person aged 18-65 years who received the Ad26.COV2.S COVID-19 vaccine or a placebo.

V and J are TRBV6-5 and TRBJ1-6; D ambiguous. This CDR3 has 13 amino acids. Germline V lookup: CDR1 MNHEY, CDR2 SVGAGI. V was trimmed by 5 bases and J by 9 bases, leaving 11 bases between them. CDR3 coding DNA: TGTGCCAGCAGTCCCTCCAGTAGTTCACCCCTCCACTTT. Translation: CASSPSSSSPLHF.

Only a few counts were recorded for this clone. The rearrangement joins TRBV7-9 to TRBJ2-2; either TRBD1 or TRBD2 may supply D (5 bases each). The germline CDR1 and CDR2 sequences are SEHNR and FQNEAQ (reference sequence). The CDR3 extends over 15 amino acids. The germline V and J ends were trimmed by 4 bases and 2 bases, with 11 bases remaining between them. The CDR3 DNA reads as TGTGCCAGCAGCTCACCGGGGACCAACACCGGGGAGCTGTTTTTT. This sequence encodes CASSSPGTNTGELFF.

The gene calls are TRBV7-9 and TRBJ1-6; D ambiguous. Per germline, CDR1 SEHNR and CDR2 FQNEAQ (reference sequence). There are 13 residues in the CDR3. V shed 1 base and J shed 10 bases, with 8 bases lying between them. The CDR3 region is CASSLGEVSPLHF. CDR3 bases: TGTGCCAGCAGCTTAGGGGAGGTCTCACCCCTCCACTTT.

This clone turned up a few times. The identical CDR3 is also encoded by other nucleotide sequences in the sample. The genes are TRBV6-4 and TRBJ2-3; D is undetermined. With 2 bases removed from V and 0 bases from J, the gap between germline ends came to 3 bases. The CDR3 is 13 residues long. The germline V gene encodes CDR1 MRHNA and CDR2 SNTAGT. The DNA for the CDR3 is TGTGCCAGCAGTGACGGGAGCACAGATACGCAGTATTTT. Amino acids: CASSDGSTDTQYF.

The chain has TRBV4-1 and TRBJ2-3; 8 nucleotides match TRBD2. Losses at the gene ends were 2 bases for V and 6 bases for J; bases not matched to a gene: 19. The CDR3 has 19 residues. Germline V gene lookup returns CDR1 MGHRA and CDR2 YSYEKL. The CDR3 sequence: CASSQRNERTSPLWDTQYF. The CDR3 region has the DNA TGCGCCAGCAGCCAAAGGAATGAAAGGACTAGCCCCTTATGGGATACGCAGTATTTT.

J is TRBJ2-7 and V is TRBV14; 7 nucleotides agree with TRBD1. This CDR3 is built from 14 residues. Germline CDR1 SGHDN, CDR2 FVKESK. V lost 2 bases and J lost 11; bases outside the gene matches: 12. The CDR3 protein is CASSQPSNRGGEYF. The CDR3 nucleotides read TGTGCCAGCAGCCAACCTTCAAACAGGGGTGGGGAGTACTTC. The full variable domain, rest sourced from reference TRBV14 and TRBJ2-7, is EAGVTQFPSHSVIEKGQTVTLRCDPISGHDNLYWYRRVMGKEIKFLLHFVKESKQDESGMPNNRFLAERTGGTYSTLKVQPAELEDSGVYFCASSQPSNRGGEYFGPGTRLTVT.

J is TRBJ1-1 and V is TRBV5-1, with D tentatively TRBD1 (5 bases). The CDR3 covers 16 residues. V shed 4 bases and J shed 1 base, with 17 bases lying between them. In germline, CDR1 is SGHRS, CDR2 YFSETQ. CDR3 sequence reads: CASSPLGGAGNTEAFF. The DNA of the CDR3 is TGCGCCAGCAGCCCCCTAGGAGGGGCAGGGAACACTGAAGCTTTCTTT.

The chain recombines TRBV19 with TRBJ2-7; 7 nucleotides match TRBD1. This CDR3 region has 12 residues. The germline V gene has CDR1 LNHDA and CDR2 SQIVND (reference sequence). Germline trimming cut 8 bases from V and 6 bases from J; bases unmatched to any gene: 7. In DNA form, the CDR3 reads TGTGCCAGTCGGGACAGAGTCGGCGAGCAGTACTTC. Translated: CASRDRVGEQYF.

The V call is TRBV6-1, the J call TRBJ2-7; 7 positions match TRBD1. CDR3 size: 12 residues. The V and J ends lost 2 bases and 12 bases, in that order; junction bases with no gene match: 7. Germline CDR1 reads MNHNS; CDR2 reads SASEGT. The CDR3 sequence is CASSEQGSGGYF. The CDR3 bases are TGTGCCAGCAGTGAACAGGGTTCAGGGGGGTACTTC.

This clone came up a few times. The rearrangement joins TRBV7-8 to TRBJ2-7, with D maybe TRBD2 (6 bases). The CDR3 consists of 15 residues. V lost 5 bases and J 6 bases, leaving 20 bases between the germline ends. Germline CDR1 is SGHVS and CDR2 is FQNEAQ. CDR3 protein: CASSPGSGAKLEQYF. As DNA, the CDR3 is TGTGCCAGCAGCCCCGGGAGCGGCGCGAAACTCGAGCAGTACTTC.

V gene TRBV5-5 combines with J gene TRBJ1-1; D might be TRBD1 (6 bases). CDR1 SGHKS and CDR2 YYEKEE come from the germline V gene (reference sequence). Trimming left V 7 bases short and J 0 bases short, with 16 bases between. This CDR3 comprises 15 residues. CDR3 in amino acids: CASGGADPMNTEAFF. In DNA form, the CDR3 reads TGTGCCAGCGGGGGGGCGGACCCAATGAACACTGAAGCTTTCTTT.

This chain joins TRBV30 and TRBJ1-3; D not resolved. The CDR3 is 14 amino acids. The V end lost 5 bases, the J end lost 0 bases, and 11 bases lay between the germline ends. Germline V gives CDR1 GTSNPN, CDR2 SVGIG (reference sequence). In DNA, the CDR3 is TGTGCCTGGTCGTACGGCTACTCTGGAAACACCATATATTTT. Its protein product is CAWSYGYSGNTIYF.

The chain is built from TRBV6-5 and TRBJ1-1; TRBD1 matches 7 bases. V was pared by 6 bases and J by 4 bases, with 8 bases of the junction left unmatched. Germline lookup yields CDR1 MNHEY and CDR2 SVGAGI. The CDR3 loop spans 14 amino acids. The CDR3 region has the DNA TGTGCCAGCAGGATCAAGGGGGCGGTCACTGAAGCTTTCTTT. Encoded protein: CASRIKGAVTEAFF.

This chain links TRBV6-4 with TRBJ2-3; 7 nucleotides line up with TRBD1. J gave up 2 bases and V 5 bases, and 4 bases lay outside the gene matches. There are 14 residues in the CDR3. CDR1 is MRHNA, CDR2 SNTAGT, per germline. The CDR3 DNA reads as TGTGCCAGCAGTAGGGGACAGTCCACAGATACGCAGTATTTT. Protein product: CASSRGQSTDTQYF.

This clone appeared a single time. The genes are TRBV11-2 and TRBJ2-6; unclear D gene. Trimming cost V 3 bases and J 0 bases, with 15 bases left between them. The CDR3 is 18 amino acids. Germline V gene lookup returns CDR1 SGHAT and CDR2 FQNNGV. The DNA for the CDR3 is TGTGCCAGCAGCTTCGGGCGAGGCGATTACTCTGGGGCCAACGTCCTGACTTTC. This translates into CASSFGRGDYSGANVLTF.

This chain uses TRBV10-2 with TRBJ2-5; TRBD2 is a possible D gene (6 bases). The germline V and J ends were trimmed by 0 bases and 5 bases, with 10 bases remaining between them. This CDR3 region has 14 residues. CDR1 and CDR2 (germline): WSHSY, SAAADI. CDR3 sequence reads: CASSESNGGETQYF. The CDR3 region has the DNA TGCGCCAGCAGTGAGTCGAATGGGGGGGAGACCCAGTACTTC.